This T cell receptor beta chain was sequenced during a study of blood T cell repertoires in COVID-19. Overall study context: The study drew acute and convalescent COVID-19 samples from the United States, Italy and Spain. PBMCs, B-cell-depleted T cells, or T cells provided the cDNA or gDNA that made up the material.

Germline V lookup: CDR1 KGHSH, CDR2 LQKENI. V gave up 2 bases and J gave up 7 bases, with 17 bases separating them. CDR3 length equals 16 residues. As processed by the authors: How many nucleated cells were present was estimated from reference gene primer amplification. Measured with immunoSEQ multiplex PCR; TCRdb has only the in-frame clones, and not every one. The V and J calls and clone size come from that table; D and trimming were worked out from the DNA. The sample shows tens of thousands of clones, roughly 80% of them seen only once. This clonotype was sampled from a human donor in a cohort sampled during active COVID-19. Sequencing was done on a sample of peripheral blood. The genes are TRBV18 and TRBJ1-4; unclear D gene. The CDR3 DNA follows: TGTGCCAGCTCACCATCGCGGCCTCGGAATGGTGAAAAACTGTTTTTT. Encoded protein: CASSPSRPRNGEKLFF.